This TCR beta chain stems from a study of tissue T cells after allogeneic stem cell transplantation. With V trimmed by 3 bases and J by 0 bases, 2 bases remained unmatched. Germline CDR1 is KGHPV and CDR2 is FQNQEV (reference sequence). This CDR3 comprises 15 residues. Findings and caveats of the study: Which tissue TCRs were alloreactive or antigen-specific was not determined. Some clones might be persisting host cells. Few T cell clones were shared across patients, but motif clusters showed tissue-specific shared signatures.

This clone was detected only once. Its specificity is unknown. Gene names follow the mouse nomenclature. The read ends 1 residue before the CDR3 terminus; that terminus is restored from the germline J gene. Using immunoSEQ multiplex PCR, the repertoire was profiled, and TCRdb retains in-frame clones only, with some absent. The profile shows about 10,000 clones, 35% to 40% of them singletons. Specified time point: mouse harvest day 7 after allogeneic transplant. Each mouse received 10^7 T-cell-depleted marrow cells plus 10^6 splenic CD5+ T cells by tail vein. Specimen: skin. The receptor was isolated from a female BALB/c mouse given C57BL/6 T cells with graft-versus-host disease after an allogeneic hematopoietic cell transplant. The chain is built from TRBV26 and TRBJ2-7; TRBD2 matches 10 bases. The CDR3 bases that were read are TGTGCCAGCAGTCTCTACTGGGGGGGCTCCTATGAACAGTAC. Its translation: CASSLYWGGSYEQY. The complete CDR3 protein is CASSLYWGGSYEQYF. Full variable domain (missing parts from reference TRBV26 and TRBJ2-7): NSKVIQTPRYLVKGQGQKAKMRCIPEKGHPVVFWYQQNKNNEFKFLINFQNQEVLQQIDMTEKRFSAECPSNSPCSLEIQSSEAGDSALYLCASSLYWGGSYEQYFGPGTRLTVL.